These 28 T cell receptor beta chains came from one sample sequenced in a study of T cell clonality in common variable immunodeficiency. Some clones are missing from TCRdb's copy, which holds only in-frame ones; the method was immunoSEQ multiplex PCR. This repertoire holds more than 30,000 clones, and none appear only once. Findings of the study overall: Common variable immunodeficiency TCR beta sequences reportedly had fewer deletions and N-nucleotide insertions.

Antigens for these TCRs are unknown. Input material: peripheral blood mononuclear cells. The receptors were gathered from a human donor with common variable immunodeficiency.

Note on this clone: Read sequence stops 3 residues before the CDR3 end, and the germline J gene provides the missing end. V and J are TRBV6-2 or TRBV6-3 and TRBJ1-1; perhaps TRBD1 as D (5 bases). The CDR3 covers 15 residues. Germline values: CDR1 MNHEY, CDR2 SVGEGT. Trimming removed 5 bases at V and 1 base at J, with 14 bases between. Here the CDR3 reads CASSRRGVTNTEAFF. Incomplete CDR3 DNA: TGTGCCAGCAGTCGGCGAGGGGTGACGAACACTGAA.

This clone showed up just a few times. The read ends 3 residues shy of where the CDR3 ends; the end is completed using the germline J gene. The rearrangement joins TRBV18 to TRBJ2-6; no reliable D call. V was cut by 1 base and J by 4 bases, with 8 bases left in between. The CDR3 runs to 15 residues. Germline CDR1 KGHSH, CDR2 LQKENI. The CDR3: CASSPQGYGANVLTF. Incomplete CDR3 DNA: TGTGCCAGCTCACCACAGGGCTACGGGGCCAACGTC.

This clone was observed at least ten times. The CDR3 loop reads CASSIGQGFFEKLFF. The CDR3 DNA, read in part, is TGTGCCAGTAGTATAGGCCAGGGGTTTTTTGAAAAA. The V call is TRBV19, the J call TRBJ1-4; D is possibly TRBD1 (6 bases). The read halts 3 residues ahead of the CDR3 end, with the missing end drawn from the germline J gene. In germline, CDR1 is LNHDA, CDR2 SQIVND (reference sequence). The CDR3 runs 15 residues. The V end lost 1 base, the J end lost 7 bases, and 13 bases lay between the germline ends.

This clone has just a few counts. With the read ending 3 residues before the CDR3 end, the germline J gene is used to fill in that end. V gene TRBV2 combines with J gene TRBJ2-7; the match to TRBD2 covers 12 bases. With V trimmed by 6 bases and J by 6 bases, 9 bases remained unmatched. Germline CDR1 reads SNHLY; CDR2 reads FYNNEI. The CDR3 extends over 15 amino acids. Incomplete CDR3 DNA: TGTGCCAGCAGGGAGCTGGAGGGACTAGCGGGCGAG. This encodes CASRELEGLAGE. The CDR3, in full, reads CASRELEGLAGEQYF.

This clone was recorded at least ten times. Sequencing ends 3 residues short of the CDR3 end; the germline J gene provides the rest. V usage is TRBV18 and J usage is TRBJ2-7; 7 positions match TRBD1. This CDR3 is built from 13 residues. CDR1 is KGHSH and CDR2 is LQKENI in the germline V gene. V lost 2 bases to trimming and J lost 5 bases; unmatched junction nucleotides: 3. Partial CDR3 DNA: TGTGCCAGCTCACCAACAGGGGTCAACGAG. As protein: CASSPTGVNE. The full CDR3 is CASSPTGVNEQYF.

This clone has just a few counts. Coverage ceases 3 residues before the CDR3 finishes, and the germline J gene fills in the end. V usage is TRBV2 and J usage is TRBJ2-3; no definite D call. The CDR3 runs 14 residues. Trimming removed 4 bases at V and 3 bases at J, with 11 bases between. Germline assignment: CDR1 SNHLY and CDR2 FYNNEI. The part of the CDR3 DNA that was read is TGTGCCAGCAGTGCCTTTGGGCTAACAGATACG. Translated, it gives CASSAFGLTDT. The entire CDR3 protein is CASSAFGLTDTQYF.

Of note for this clone: The CDR3 end is not reached by the read, which stops 3 residues before it; the germline J gene fills it in. The rearrangement uses TRBV30 and TRBJ1-6; D remains ambiguous. V lost 5 bases and J 7 bases, leaving 15 bases between the germline ends. Germline CDR1 and CDR2: GTSNPN and SVGIG (reference sequence). CDR3 length equals 14 residues. CDR3 region: CAWGLLTGNSPLHF. The DNA read from the CDR3 is TGTGCCTGGGGACTTTTAACGGGGAATTCACCC. Drawing the rest from reference TRBV30 and TRBJ1-6, the complete variable domain is SQTIHQWPATLVQPVGSPLSLECTVEGTSNPNLYWYRQAAGRGLQLLFYSVGIGQISSEVPQNLSASRPQDRQFILSSKKLLLSDSGFYLCAWGLLTGNSPLHFGNGTRLTVT.

About this clone: The CDR3 goes on 3 residues after the read ends, and that part is filled in from the germline J gene. The J gene is TRBJ2-1, the V gene TRBV7-2, with D perhaps matching TRBD2 (6 bases). Trimming stripped 4 bases from V and 9 bases from J, with 7 bases between. The V gene's germline CDR1 is SGHTA and CDR2 FQGNSA. This CDR3 contains 11 residues. The CDR3 region is CASSWRGEQFF. The covered CDR3 bases are TGTGCCAGCAGCTGGAGGGGTGAG.

This clone showed up just a few times. Sequencing ends 3 residues short of the CDR3 end; the germline J gene provides the rest. The rearrangement uses TRBV30 and TRBJ1-2; unclear D gene. Germline V lookup: CDR1 GTSNPN, CDR2 SVGIG (reference sequence). The CDR3 contains 13 residues. The CDR3: CAWSVQVGLGYTF. Incomplete CDR3 DNA: TGTGCCTGGAGTGTACAAGTTGGGCTCGGC.

This clone has a count of ten or more. The read ends 3 residues early relative to the CDR3; the germline J gene fills the gap. The chain links TRBV30 to TRBJ2-2; 9 bases are shared with TRBD2. Germline loops: CDR1 GTSNPN, CDR2 SVGIG (reference sequence). V shed 1 base, J shed 4 bases, and the junction held 4 bases outside the gene matches. The CDR3 has 15 amino acids. The part of the CDR3 DNA that was read is TGTGCCTGGAGTGGTCTAGCGGGGCTCACCGGGGAG. This codes for CAWSGLAGLTGE. The entire CDR3 protein is CAWSGLAGLTGELFF.

Worth noting for this clone: The observed sequence ends 3 residues before the CDR3 terminus, with the missing tail filled in from the germline J gene. The chain is built from TRBV18 and TRBJ1-2, with 9 bases identical to TRBD1. CDR3 length: 15 amino acids. V lost 4 bases, J lost 5 bases, and 8 bases stayed unmatched. Germline-derived CDR1 and CDR2 are KGHSH and LQKENI. The part of the CDR3 DNA that was read is TGTGCCAGCTCACTTGCCGGACAGGGGCAGTATGGC. Encoded protein: CASSLAGQGQYG. The complete CDR3 protein is CASSLAGQGQYGYTF.

Worth noting for this clone: The read terminates 3 residues ahead of where the CDR3 ends, so the germline J gene completes it. The gene calls are TRBV7-3 and TRBJ1-1; 12 nucleotides align to TRBD1. J lost 6 bases, V lost 1 base, and 15 bases had no gene match. The CDR3 length is 19 residues. Germline CDR1 is SGHTA and CDR2 is FQGTGA. The CDR3 sequence is CASSLRSYEGQGAWAEAFF. The DNA read from the CDR3 is TGTGCCAGCAGCTTAAGGAGTTATGAGGGACAGGGGGCTTGGGCTGAA.

Concerning this clone itself: The read stops 3 residues short of the end of the CDR3; the missing end is completed from the germline J gene. This sequence joins TRBV19 and TRBJ2-2; TRBD2 matches at 14 bases. There are 19 residues in the CDR3. CDR1 is LNHDA, CDR2 SQIVND, per germline (reference sequence). With V trimmed by 5 bases and J by 1 base, 9 bases remained unmatched. CDR3 region: CASSRDRTSGGLNTGELFF. The covered CDR3 bases are TGTGCCAGTAGTCGGGACCGGACTAGCGGGGGGCTGAACACCGGGGAG.

This clone was recorded a few times. This CDR3 is CAWLSTGDYGYTF. The covered CDR3 bases are TGTGCCTGGTTATCGACAGGCGACTATGGC. V gene TRBV30 combines with J gene TRBJ1-2, with D perhaps TRBD1 (6 bases). From the germline J gene comes the end of the CDR3, since the read stops 3 residues before it. Germline CDR1 reads GTSNPN; CDR2 reads SVGIG (reference sequence). The germline V and J ends were trimmed by 5 bases and 3 bases, with 13 bases remaining between them. There are 13 residues in the CDR3.

Details on this clone: The read gets to within 3 residues of the CDR3 end, and the germline J gene fills in the rest. V is TRBV11-1 and J is TRBJ1-2; the match to TRBD1 covers 8 bases. J gave up 7 bases and V 0 bases, and 7 bases lay outside the gene matches. The length of the CDR3 is 15 residues. In germline, CDR1 is SGHAT, CDR2 FQDESV (reference sequence). The CDR3 sequence is CASSLASTGGRGYTF. Incomplete CDR3 DNA: TGTGCCAGCAGCTTAGCTAGCACAGGGGGACGTGGC. Full variable domain (remainder filled in from reference TRBV11-1 and TRBJ1-2): EAEVAQSPRYKITEKSQAVAFWCDPISGHATLYWYRQILGQGPELLVQFQDESVVDDSQLPKDRFSAERLKGVDSTLKIQPAELGDSAMYLCASSLASTGGRGYTFGSGTRLTVV.

At least ten counts were recorded for this clone. From the germline J gene comes the end of the CDR3, since the read stops 3 residues before it. This chain joins TRBV20-1 and TRBJ2-3, with 13 bases matching TRBD2. The junction had 11 bases not matched to a gene; V was cut back by 4 bases and J by 1 base. Germline V gene data show CDR1 as DFQATT and CDR2 as SNEGSKA (reference sequence). The length of the CDR3 is 18 residues. The CDR3 sequence: CSATFGLAGVLGTDTQYF. Incomplete CDR3 DNA: TGCAGTGCTACCTTTGGACTAGCGGGGGTGTTGGGCACAGATACG.

This clone was picked up a small number of times. The read terminates 3 residues before the CDR3 end, so the remaining end is supplied by the germline J gene. The gene calls are TRBV19 and TRBJ1-2, with 10 nucleotides matching TRBD1. The CDR3 is made up of 17 amino acids. Germline CDR1 is LNHDA and CDR2 is SQIVND (reference sequence). Trimming at V came to 1 base and at J to 6 bases, leaving 11 bases not matched to a gene. The part of the CDR3 DNA that was read is TGTGCCAGTAGTATAGGGGGACAGGGGAGTTCGGTCAATGGC. It codes for CASSIGGQGSSVNG. In full, the CDR3 reads CASSIGGQGSSVNGYTF.

Turning to this clone: The missing CDR3 end, 3 residues past where the read stops, is filled in from the germline J gene. V and J are TRBV30 and TRBJ2-5; no clear D. V was pared by 4 bases and J by 1 base, with 4 bases between. From germline, CDR1 is GTSNPN and CDR2 SVGIG (reference sequence). The CDR3 consists of 11 residues. Incomplete CDR3 DNA: TGTGCCTGGACAGTCCAAGAGACC. Its protein is CAWTVQET. The entire CDR3 protein is CAWTVQETQYF.

This clone has only a few counts. The CDR3 end is not reached by the read, which stops 3 residues before it; the germline J gene fills it in. The chain links TRBV7-9 to TRBJ2-3; D is possibly TRBD1 (5 bases). The germline V gene encodes CDR1 SEHNR and CDR2 FQNEAQ (reference sequence). V lost 1 base and J 2 bases, leaving 7 bases between the germline ends. The CDR3 spans 14 residues. The CDR3: CASSLDGATDTQYF. The CDR3 bases that were read are TGTGCCAGCAGCTTAGATGGGGCCACAGATACG.

This clone was detected ten times or more. Read sequence stops 3 residues before the CDR3 end, and the germline J gene provides the missing end. The genes are TRBV30 and TRBJ2-3, with no clear D. V was clipped by 4 bases and J by 0 bases, with 8 bases between them. The CDR3 covers 13 residues. CDR1 and CDR2 from the germline V gene are GTSNPN and SVGIG (reference sequence). The sequenced part of the CDR3 DNA is TGTGCCTGGAAGCGTTCTAGCACAGATACG. Translation gives CAWKRSSTDT. The entire CDR3 reads CAWKRSSTDTQYF.

As to this clone: The sequenced fragment ends 3 residues before the CDR3 boundary, so the rest is inferred from the germline J gene. The chain couples TRBV5-1 to TRBJ2-1; 14 bases fit TRBD2. From germline, CDR1 is SGHRS and CDR2 YFSETQ. The CDR3 spans 16 residues. V dropped 7 bases and J dropped 2; count of bases not matched to a gene: 5. The CDR3 sequence: CASQGLAGVTYNEQFF. The CDR3 bases that were read are TGCGCCAGCCAGGGACTAGCGGGGGTAACCTACAATGAG.

This clone has only a few counts. Sequencing ends 3 residues short of the CDR3 end; the germline J gene provides the rest. This chain links TRBV30 with TRBJ1-1; D perhaps matches TRBD1 (6 bases). The CDR3 spans 12 residues. Trimming cost V 7 bases and J 5 bases, with 14 bases left between them. Looked up from germline, CDR1 is GTSNPN and CDR2 is SVGIG (reference sequence). The CDR3 reads CASSRQGTEAFF. The sequenced part of the CDR3 DNA is TGTGCCTCCAGCCGGCAGGGGACTGAA.

This clone appeared a few times. The read comes to an end 3 residues before the CDR3 does, leaving the germline J gene to fill in the end. The chain recombines TRBV6-2 or TRBV6-3 with TRBJ2-7; 8 nucleotides match TRBD1. V shed 7 bases, J shed 5 bases, and the junction held 13 bases outside the gene matches. The CDR3 has 15 amino acids. Germline CDR1 MNHEY, CDR2 SVGEGT. The CDR3 DNA, read in part, is TGTGCCAGCAATCAAATCGGACAGGGACGCGACGAG. This encodes CASNQIGQGRDE. The full CDR3 protein reads CASNQIGQGRDEQYF.

This clone was picked up a small number of times. The CDR3 end falls 3 residues outside the read, so it is completed with the germline J gene. The chain combines TRBV7-2 with TRBJ2-5; 8 nucleotides agree with TRBD2. CDR3 length: 17 amino acids. The germline CDR1 and CDR2 sequences are SGHTA and FQGNSA. Trimming removed 0 bases from V and 1 base from J; junction bases left unmatched: 7. CDR3 DNA, as far as it was read: TGTGCCAGCAGCTTAGCCCGCCGGACTAGCTTCCAAGAGACC. Its protein is CASSLARRTSFQET. The whole CDR3 protein is CASSLARRTSFQETQYF.

This clone was picked up a small number of times. The covered CDR3 bases are TGTGCCAGCTCACCACTTATCCTCAGGGAAGACACCGGGGAG. Translating gives CASSPLILREDTGE. The entire CDR3 reads CASSPLILREDTGELFF. The J gene is TRBJ2-2, the V gene TRBV18, with a possible D match to TRBD1 (5 bases). The read gets to within 3 residues of the CDR3 end, and the germline J gene fills in the rest. Germline V gives CDR1 KGHSH, CDR2 LQKENI. This CDR3 has 17 amino acids. Trimming removed 1 base at V and 3 bases at J, with 15 bases between.

This clone has just a few counts. The read comes to an end 3 residues before the CDR3 does, leaving the germline J gene to fill in the end. This chain links TRBV2 with TRBJ1-1, with 9 positions matching TRBD1. This CDR3 comprises 14 residues. CDR1 and CDR2 (germline): SNHLY, FYNNEI. J lost 4 bases, V lost 6 bases, and 6 bases had no gene match. CDR3 DNA (partial): TGTGCCAGCAGGGGGGACAGGGAAATCACTGAA. Its translation is CASRGDREITE. The complete CDR3 sequence is CASRGDREITEAFF.

This clone was counted between two and nine times. The read finishes 3 residues shy of the CDR3 end, and the germline J gene is used to complete it. The genes are TRBV30 and TRBJ1-3; a weak D match, TRBD1 (6 bases). CDR1 is GTSNPN, CDR2 SVGIG, per germline (reference sequence). This CDR3 comprises 15 residues. V was pared by 3 bases and J by 7 bases, with 19 bases between. The sequenced CDR3 bases are TGTGCCTGGAGCAACCACCCAGGGGTGTCGAACACC. It yields the protein CAWSNHPGVSNT. The CDR3 in full is CAWSNHPGVSNTIYF.

For this clone: The sequenced fragment ends 3 residues before the CDR3 boundary, so the rest is inferred from the germline J gene. The chain employs TRBV19 and TRBJ1-5; tentatively, D is TRBD1 (5 bases). Trimming removed 5 bases at V and 3 bases at J, with 14 bases between. CDR3 length equals 15 residues. The germline V gene encodes CDR1 LNHDA and CDR2 SQIVND (reference sequence). The sequenced CDR3 bases are TGTGCCAGTAGTCAGGGACTAACTAACAATCAGCCC. Translated, it gives CASSQGLTNNQP. The whole CDR3 reads CASSQGLTNNQPQHF.